Sequencing of this T cell receptor beta chain was carried out in a study of blood T cell repertoires in COVID-19. Study-level information: Samples taken during acute and convalescent COVID-19 were collected in the United States, Italy and Spain.

Profiled with immunoSEQ multiplex PCR; TCRdb holds only in-frame clones, not every one. The table lists roughly 250,000 clones, around four fifths of them singletons. The CDR3 totals 13 residues. The germline gives CDR1 LGHDT, CDR2 YNNKEL (reference sequence). V lost 1 base and J 5 bases, leaving 8 bases between the germline ends. V usage is TRBV3-1 (or the pseudogene TRBV3-2) and J usage is TRBJ1-1; D not resolved. Sequenced: peripheral blood. The clonotype originates from a woman older than 75 with acute or convalescent COVID-19. The CDR3 DNA sequence: TGTGCCAGCAGCCAAGGTCGGGTTACTGAAGCTTTCTTT. This encodes CASSQGRVTEAFF.